This is a list of T cell receptor beta chains from one sample in a study of blood T cell repertoires in COVID-19. Assay used: immunoSEQ multiplex PCR; TCRdb lists only in-frame clones, some missing. The sample shows approximately 250,000 clones, about 86% of them seen only once. The sample taken for sequencing was PBMCs or T cells enriched from blood (not recorded which). These receptor sequences come from a man aged 25-45 years with acute COVID-19. CDR3s include the opening cysteine and the closing phenylalanine or tryptophan. The order of the fields is V gene, J gene, D gene, clone size, CDR3 DNA, CDR3 protein. The D gene is left open where the match is weak. Part of the rows lack a size; the others show once, few, many or a class for expanded clones.

TRBV29-1	TRBJ2-6	.	.	TGCAGCGTTGAAGACGGAGGGGTTGGGGCCAACGTCCTGACTTTC	CSVEDGGVGANVLTF
TRBV7-8	TRBJ1-5	.	.	TGTGCCAGCAGCTTAGACGAACTAAGCAATCAGCCCCAGCATTTT	CASSLDELSNQPQHF
TRBV6-5	TRBJ1-3	TRBD1	.	TGTGCCAGCAGCAGGGACAGTGCTGGAAACACCATATATTTT	CASSRDSAGNTIYF
TRBV24-1	TRBJ2-1	TRBD1	.	TGTGCCACCAGTGATGGTGGGACAGGGGCCTACAATGAGCAGTTCTTC	CATSDGGTGAYNEQFF
TRBV28	TRBJ2-5	.	.	TGTGCCAGCAGTTTAAGACCGGGACACCGACCGGAGACCCAGTACTTC	CASSLRPGHRPETQYF
TRBV7-8	TRBJ1-2	TRBD1	few	TGTGCCAGCAGCTTTGGACAGGAGTATTATGGCTACACCTTC	CASSFGQEYYGYTF
TRBV7-6	TRBJ2-3	TRBD2	.	TGTGCCAGCAGCTTGAGGACTAGCGGAAGCACAGATACGCAGTATTTT	CASSLRTSGSTDTQYF
TRBV14	TRBJ1-6	.	.	TGTGCCAGCAGCTCCCCCGGGACTGAGCCAAATTCACCCCTCCACTTT	CASSSPGTEPNSPLHF
TRBV30	TRBJ2-5	.	.	TGTGCCTGGAGAGCCCCGGTAGAGACCCAGTACTTC	CAWRAPVETQYF
TRBV5-6	TRBJ1-2	TRBD1	.	TGTGCCAGCAGCTTGCGGCCAGGGGGTATCGGCTACACCTTC	CASSLRPGGIGYTF
TRBV28	TRBJ1-2	TRBD1	.	TGTGCCAGCAGTTTGCAGGGGGCGAGTGGCTACACCTTC	CASSLQGASGYTF
TRBV7-2	TRBJ1-6	.	few	TGTGCCAGCAGCCCCCTACAGGGTCCCCCCCTCCACTTT	CASSPLQGPPLHF
TRBV2	TRBJ1-5	.	.	TGTGCCAGCAGAGAACTTACAGGGCCACCCCCCGTCGGGATAGTTCAGCCCCAGCATTTT	CASRELTGPPPVGIVQPQHF
TRBV25-1	TRBJ1-5	.	few	TGTGCCAGCAGTCGGCAGGGAAGCGATCAGCCCCAGCATTTT	CASSRQGSDQPQHF
TRBV5-4	TRBJ2-3	.	.	TGTGCCAGCAGCTTAGACACCACCCACACAGATACGCAGTATTTT	CASSLDTTHTDTQYF
TRBV2	TRBJ1-2	.	.	TGTGCCAGCAGTGAAGAACGCGGCAGGGAGGATGGCTACACCTTC	CASSEERGREDGYTF
TRBV2	TRBJ2-5	TRBD1	once	TGTGCCAGTCGTAGGGGGCTAGGGTTTTGGGAGACCCAGTACTTC	CASRRGLGFWETQYF
TRBV6-5	TRBJ1-2	TRBD1	.	TGTGCCAGCAGCCATGACAGGGGATATGGCTACACCTTC	CASSHDRGYGYTF
TRBV6-5	TRBJ2-2	.	.	TGTGCCAGCATTACGAACACCGGGGAGCTGTTTTTT	CASITNTGELFF
TRBV6-5	TRBJ1-2	TRBD1	.	TGTGCCAGCAGCGGGGACAGCTATGGCTACACCTTC	CASSGDSYGYTF
TRBV24-1	TRBJ2-3	TRBD1	.	TGTGCCACCAGTGATTCCGGGACAGTCACAGATACGCAGTATTTT	CATSDSGTVTDTQYF
TRBV12-5	TRBJ2-1	TRBD2	.	TGTGCTAGTGAGCCTAGCGGGAGAGTAGGCAATGAGCAGTTCTTC	CASEPSGRVGNEQFF
TRBV6-4	TRBJ2-3	TRBD1	few	TGTGCCAGCAGCCTGACAGGGGGCGTCGCAGATACGCAGTATTTT	CASSLTGGVADTQYF
TRBV6-1	TRBJ1-1	.	.	TGTGCCAGCAGTGAAGTGGTAGACACTGAAGCTTTCTTT	CASSEVVDTEAFF
TRBV4-3	TRBJ2-2	.	.	TGCGCCAGCAGCCAGCATAAGGCGGGGAACGGGGAGCTGTTTTTT	CASSQHKAGNGELFF
TRBV6-5	TRBJ1-3	.	.	TGTGCCATAAAAGGAAGAGGTGGAGGAAACACCATATATTTT	CAIKGRGGGNTIYF
TRBV24-1	TRBJ1-2	TRBD1	.	TGTGCCACCAGTGACTACGGACAGGCGGGGTGGGGCTACACCTTC	CATSDYGQAGWGYTF
TRBV6-2/TRBV6-3	TRBJ1-1	.	.	TGTGCCAGCAGTTACTCCGGGACACTTGAAGCTTTCTTT	CASSYSGTLEAFF
TRBV6-5	TRBJ1-2	.	.	TGTGCCAGCAGTTACTCGGGGAGTTATGGCTACACCTTC	CASSYSGSYGYTF
TRBV7-9	TRBJ2-1	TRBD2	once	TGTGCCAGCAGCATGGGGGGACTAGCGGGAAATGAGCAGTTCTTC	CASSMGGLAGNEQFF
TRBV16	TRBJ2-3	.	.	TGTGCCAGCAGCCAGTCCGGGACAACAGATACGCAGTATTTT	CASSQSGTTDTQYF
TRBV18	TRBJ2-6	.	.	TGTGCCAGCTCACCAGAGAGACTAGGACAAGGGTCTGGGGCCAACGTCCTGACTTTC	CASSPERLGQGSGANVLTF
TRBV14	TRBJ1-2	TRBD1	.	TGTGCCAGCAGCCAAGGCCCCGGGACAGGGAACTATGGCTACACCTTC	CASSQGPGTGNYGYTF
TRBV2	TRBJ2-4	TRBD2	.	TGTGCCAGCAAGTACCTAGCGGCTGAAAACATTCAGTACTTC	CASKYLAAENIQYF
TRBV3-1/TRBV3-2	TRBJ2-1	.	.	TGTGCCAGCAGCCTTGGCCGACGGACAGCCAACAATGAGCAGTTCTTC	CASSLGRRTANNEQFF
TRBV5-1	TRBJ1-3	.	few	TGTGCCAGCAGCTTGGCCGGGGGGCAGTCCGGAAACACCATATATTTT	CASSLAGGQSGNTIYF
TRBV30	TRBJ1-1	TRBD1	.	TGTGCCTGGAGGGACAGGGGCAATCCTGAAGCTTTCTTT	CAWRDRGNPEAFF
TRBV7-9	TRBJ2-2	TRBD2	.	TGTGCCAGCACCAAAGGGGGTAGCGGGAGGAACACCGGGGAGCTGTTTTTT	CASTKGGSGRNTGELFF
TRBV24-1	TRBJ2-5	TRBD2	.	TGTGCCACCAGTGACAATAGCGGGAGTACGCAGACCCAGTACTTC	CATSDNSGSTQTQYF
TRBV7-2	TRBJ2-3	TRBD2	.	TGTGCCAGCACCCCGTTTGATAGCGGGAGGGCAGATACGCAGTATTTT	CASTPFDSGRADTQYF
TRBV28	TRBJ1-1	.	.	TGTGCCAGCAGGGAGACCACTGAAGCTTTCTTT	CASRETTEAFF
TRBV6-5	TRBJ2-1	TRBD1	.	TGTGCCAGCAGTTACTCTCCGGGACAGGGGAGAAATGAGCAGTTCTTC	CASSYSPGQGRNEQFF
TRBV19	TRBJ1-1	.	.	TGTGCCAGTAGCTTCGTGAACACTGAAGCTTTCTTT	CASSFVNTEAFF
TRBV4-1	TRBJ1-5	TRBD1	.	TGCGCCAGCAGCCAGGGGGACAGGGGGCCTTATCAGCCCCAGCATTTT	CASSQGDRGPYQPQHF
TRBV6-2/TRBV6-3	TRBJ1-4	.	.	TGTGCCAGCAGCCGAGGCCGGATTAATGAAAAACTGTTTTTT	CASSRGRINEKLFF
TRBV4-1	TRBJ2-4	TRBD2	.	TGCGCCAGCAGCCAAGTTCTCCCGGGACTAGGAACCCTATGGACCATTCAGTACTTC	CASSQVLPGLGTLWTIQYF
TRBV7-2	TRBJ1-2	.	.	TGTGCCAGCAGCTTGAGGACAGACCACTATGGCTACACCTTC	CASSLRTDHYGYTF
TRBV5-1	TRBJ1-1	.	.	TGTGCCAGCAGCTTGGGTGGAGGGCTCACTGAAGCTTTCTTT	CASSLGGGLTEAFF
TRBV6-6	TRBJ1-1	.	.	TGTGCCAGCGAAAATAACGGGGGGACTGAAGCTTTCTTT	CASENNGGTEAFF